This entry is about one TCR beta chain. These data originate in a study of blood T cell repertoires in COVID-19. Some clones are missing from TCRdb's copy, which holds only in-frame ones; the method was immunoSEQ multiplex PCR. The table has around 250,000 clones, about 87% seen once. The receptor comes from a woman aged 40-49 years who had been exposed to COVID-19. The specimen was PBMCs or T cells enriched from blood (not recorded which).

The CDR3 here is CASSQDSAGGSYEQYV. CDR3 sequence (DNA): TGTGCCAGCAGCCAAGATTCAGCGGGAGGCTCCTACGAGCAGTACGTC. This chain joins TRBV4-2 and TRBJ2-7, with TRBD2 matching over 9 bases. CDR1 is LGHNA, CDR2 YNFKEQ, per germline. Losses at the gene ends were 0 bases for V and 0 bases for J; bases not matched to a gene: 3. The CDR3 is 16 amino acids.